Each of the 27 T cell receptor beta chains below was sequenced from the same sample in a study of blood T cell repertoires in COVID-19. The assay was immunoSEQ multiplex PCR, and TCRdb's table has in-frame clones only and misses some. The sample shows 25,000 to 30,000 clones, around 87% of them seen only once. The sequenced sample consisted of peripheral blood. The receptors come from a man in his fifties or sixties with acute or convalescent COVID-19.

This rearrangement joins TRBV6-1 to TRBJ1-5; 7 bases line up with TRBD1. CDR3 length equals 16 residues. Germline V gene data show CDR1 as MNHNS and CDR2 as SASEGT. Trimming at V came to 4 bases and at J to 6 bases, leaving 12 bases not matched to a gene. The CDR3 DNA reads TGTGCCAGCAGTGGTGTTATGGAGGGGGCGGCTCAGCCCCAGCATTTT. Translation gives CASSGVMEGAAQPQHF.

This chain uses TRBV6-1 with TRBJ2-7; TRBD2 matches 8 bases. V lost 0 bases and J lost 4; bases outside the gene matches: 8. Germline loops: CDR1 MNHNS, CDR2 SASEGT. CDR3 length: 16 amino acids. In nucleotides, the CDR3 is TGTGCCAGCAGTGAAGCGCTGACGGGAGGGATATACGAGCAGTACTTC. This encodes CASSEALTGGIYEQYF.

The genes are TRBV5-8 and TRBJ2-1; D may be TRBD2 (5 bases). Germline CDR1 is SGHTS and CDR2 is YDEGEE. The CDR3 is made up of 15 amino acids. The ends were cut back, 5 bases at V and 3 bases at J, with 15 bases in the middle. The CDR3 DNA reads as TGTGCCAGCAGGGAACCGGGAACTAACTACAATGAGCAGTTCTTC. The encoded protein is CASREPGTNYNEQFF.

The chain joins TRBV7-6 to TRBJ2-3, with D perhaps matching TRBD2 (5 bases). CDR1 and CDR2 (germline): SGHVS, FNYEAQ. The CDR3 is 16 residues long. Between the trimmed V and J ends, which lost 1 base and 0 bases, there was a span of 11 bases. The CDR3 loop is CASSLGTPASTDTQYF. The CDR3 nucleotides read TGTGCCAGCAGCTTAGGGACTCCAGCGAGCACAGATACGCAGTATTTT.

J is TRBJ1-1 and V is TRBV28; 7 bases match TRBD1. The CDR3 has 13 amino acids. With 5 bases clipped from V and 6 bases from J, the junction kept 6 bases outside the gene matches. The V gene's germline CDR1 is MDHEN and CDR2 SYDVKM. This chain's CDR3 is CASSPTGLPEAFF. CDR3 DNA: TGTGCCAGCAGTCCGACAGGGCTCCCTGAAGCTTTCTTT.

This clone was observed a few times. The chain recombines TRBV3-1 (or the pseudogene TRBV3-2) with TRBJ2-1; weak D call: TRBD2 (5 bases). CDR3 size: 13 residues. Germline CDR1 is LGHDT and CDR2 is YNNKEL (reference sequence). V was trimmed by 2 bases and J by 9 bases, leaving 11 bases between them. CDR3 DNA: TGTGCCAGCAGCCAAAGAGGGTCGGGTGAGCAGTTCTTC. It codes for CASSQRGSGEQFF.

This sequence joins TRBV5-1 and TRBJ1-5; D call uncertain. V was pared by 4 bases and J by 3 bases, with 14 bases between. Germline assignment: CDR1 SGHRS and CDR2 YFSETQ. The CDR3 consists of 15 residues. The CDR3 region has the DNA TGCGCCAGCAGCGACGGAGACGGGGACAATCAGCCCCAGCATTTT. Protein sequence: CASSDGDGDNQPQHF.

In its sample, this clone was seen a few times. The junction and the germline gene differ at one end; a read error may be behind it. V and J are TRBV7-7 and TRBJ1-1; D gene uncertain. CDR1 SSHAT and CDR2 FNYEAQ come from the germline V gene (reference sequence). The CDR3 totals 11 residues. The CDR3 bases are TGTGCTAGCAGCTTAGCACCCAGTGCTTTCTTT. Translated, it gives CASSLAPSAFF.

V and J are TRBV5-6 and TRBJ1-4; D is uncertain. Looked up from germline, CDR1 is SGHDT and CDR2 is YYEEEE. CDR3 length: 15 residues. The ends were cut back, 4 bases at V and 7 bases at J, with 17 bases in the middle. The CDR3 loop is CASSKRGDGLEKLFF. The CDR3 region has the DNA TGTGCCAGCAGCAAACGGGGAGACGGTCTTGAAAAACTGTTTTTT.

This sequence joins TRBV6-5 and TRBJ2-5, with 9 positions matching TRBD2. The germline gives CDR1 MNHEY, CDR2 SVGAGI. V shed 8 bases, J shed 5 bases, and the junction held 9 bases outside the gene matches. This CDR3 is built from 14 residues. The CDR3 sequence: CASGPGLARETQYF. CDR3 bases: TGTGCCAGCGGACCTGGACTAGCGAGGGAGACCCAGTACTTC.

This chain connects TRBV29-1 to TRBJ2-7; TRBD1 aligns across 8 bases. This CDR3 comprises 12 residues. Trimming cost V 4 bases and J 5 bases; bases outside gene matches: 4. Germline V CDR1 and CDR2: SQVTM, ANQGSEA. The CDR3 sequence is CSVVQGVHEQYF. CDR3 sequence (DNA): TGCAGCGTTGTACAGGGGGTCCACGAGCAGTACTTC.

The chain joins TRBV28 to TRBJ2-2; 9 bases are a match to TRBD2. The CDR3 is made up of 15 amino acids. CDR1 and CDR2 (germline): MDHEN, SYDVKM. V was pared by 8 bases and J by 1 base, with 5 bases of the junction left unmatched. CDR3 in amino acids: CASSLAGLNTGELFF. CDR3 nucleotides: TGTGCCAGCTCCCTAGCGGGATTGAACACCGGGGAGCTGTTTTTT.

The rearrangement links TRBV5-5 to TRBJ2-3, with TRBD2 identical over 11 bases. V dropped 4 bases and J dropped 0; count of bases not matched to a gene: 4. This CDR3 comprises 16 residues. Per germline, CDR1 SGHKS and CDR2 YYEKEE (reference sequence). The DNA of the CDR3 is TGTGCCAGCAGCGTGAGGACTAGCGGGAGCACAGATACGCAGTATTTT. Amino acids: CASSVRTSGSTDTQYF.

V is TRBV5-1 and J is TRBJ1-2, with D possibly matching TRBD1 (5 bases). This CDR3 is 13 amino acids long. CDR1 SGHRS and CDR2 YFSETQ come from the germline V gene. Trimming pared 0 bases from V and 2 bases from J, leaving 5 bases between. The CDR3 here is CASSLAGNYGYTF. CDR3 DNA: TGCGCCAGCAGCTTGGCAGGGAACTATGGCTACACCTTC.

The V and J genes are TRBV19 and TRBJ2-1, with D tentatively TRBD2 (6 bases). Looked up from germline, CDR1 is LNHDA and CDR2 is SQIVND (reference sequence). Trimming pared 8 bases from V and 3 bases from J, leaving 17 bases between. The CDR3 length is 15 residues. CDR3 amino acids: CASAPGTLNYNEQFF. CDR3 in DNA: TGTGCCAGTGCTCCCGGGACTTTGAACTACAATGAGCAGTTCTTC.

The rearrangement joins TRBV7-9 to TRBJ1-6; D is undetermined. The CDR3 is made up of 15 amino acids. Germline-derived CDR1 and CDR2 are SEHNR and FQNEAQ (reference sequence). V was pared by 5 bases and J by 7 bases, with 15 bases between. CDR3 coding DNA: TGTGCCAGCAGCGCCCATAAGCTTCTGAATTCACCCCTCCACTTT. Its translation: CASSAHKLLNSPLHF.

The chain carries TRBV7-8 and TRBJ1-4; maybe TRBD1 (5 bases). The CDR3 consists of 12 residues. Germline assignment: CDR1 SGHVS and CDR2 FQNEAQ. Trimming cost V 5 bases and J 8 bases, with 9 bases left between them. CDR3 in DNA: TGTGCCAGCAGCCCCGGGGGGGAAAAACTGTTTTTT. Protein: CASSPGGEKLFF.

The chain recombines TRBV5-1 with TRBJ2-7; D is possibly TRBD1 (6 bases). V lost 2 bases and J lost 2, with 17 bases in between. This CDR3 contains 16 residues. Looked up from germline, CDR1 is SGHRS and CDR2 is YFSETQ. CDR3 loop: CASSLQGAGQAYEQYF. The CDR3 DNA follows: TGCGCCAGCAGCTTACAGGGTGCTGGCCAGGCCTACGAGCAGTACTTC.

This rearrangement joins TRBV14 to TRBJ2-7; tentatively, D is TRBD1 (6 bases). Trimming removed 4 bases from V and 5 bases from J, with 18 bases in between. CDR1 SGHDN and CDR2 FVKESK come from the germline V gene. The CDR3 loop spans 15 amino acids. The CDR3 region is CASSRYRETDDEQYF. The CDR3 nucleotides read TGTGCCAGCAGCCGATACAGGGAGACGGACGACGAGCAGTACTTC. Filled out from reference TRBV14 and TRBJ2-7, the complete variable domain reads EAGVTQFPSHSVIEKGQTVTLRCDPISGHDNLYWYRRVMGKEIKFLLHFVKESKQDESGMPNNRFLAERTGGTYSTLKVQPAELEDSGVYFCASSRYRETDDEQYFGPGTRLTVT.

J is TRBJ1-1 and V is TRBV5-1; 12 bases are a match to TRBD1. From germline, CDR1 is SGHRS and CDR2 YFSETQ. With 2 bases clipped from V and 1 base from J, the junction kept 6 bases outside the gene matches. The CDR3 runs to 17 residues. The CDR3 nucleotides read TGCGCCAGCAGCTTACGGGGACAGGGGGCAGGGAACACTGAAGCTTTCTTT. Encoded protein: CASSLRGQGAGNTEAFF.

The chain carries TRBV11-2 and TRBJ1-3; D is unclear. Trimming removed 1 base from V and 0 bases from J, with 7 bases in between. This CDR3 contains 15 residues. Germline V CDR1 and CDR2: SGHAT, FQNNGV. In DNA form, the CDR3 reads TGTGCCAGCAGCTTAGGGGCCTTCTCTGGAAACACCATATATTTT. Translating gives CASSLGAFSGNTIYF.

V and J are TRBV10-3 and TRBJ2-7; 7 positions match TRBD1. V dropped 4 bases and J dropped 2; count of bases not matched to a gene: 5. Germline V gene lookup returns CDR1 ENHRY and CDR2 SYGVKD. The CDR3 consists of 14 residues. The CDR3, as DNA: TGTGCCATCAGTGGGACAGGCAGTACCTACGAGCAGTACTTC. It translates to CAISGTGSTYEQYF.

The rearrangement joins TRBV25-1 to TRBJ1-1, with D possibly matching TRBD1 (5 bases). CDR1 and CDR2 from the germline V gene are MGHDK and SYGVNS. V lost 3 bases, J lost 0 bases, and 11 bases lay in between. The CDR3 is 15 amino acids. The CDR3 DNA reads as TGTGCCAGCAGTGAGCTATCAGGGCTGAACACTGAAGCTTTCTTT. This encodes CASSELSGLNTEAFF.

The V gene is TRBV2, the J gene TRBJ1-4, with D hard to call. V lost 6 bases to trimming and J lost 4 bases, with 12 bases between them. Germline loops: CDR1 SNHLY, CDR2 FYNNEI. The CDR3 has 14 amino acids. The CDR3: CASRIDGFNEKLFF. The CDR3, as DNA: TGTGCCAGCAGGATTGACGGGTTTAATGAAAAACTGTTTTTT.

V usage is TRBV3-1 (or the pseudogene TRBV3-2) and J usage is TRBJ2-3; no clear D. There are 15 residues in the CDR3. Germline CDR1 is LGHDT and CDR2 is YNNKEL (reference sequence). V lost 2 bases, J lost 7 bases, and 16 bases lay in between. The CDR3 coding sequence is TGTGCCAGCAGCCAATTCACCAGCAGCGTAAATACGCAGTATTTT. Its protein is CASSQFTSSVNTQYF.

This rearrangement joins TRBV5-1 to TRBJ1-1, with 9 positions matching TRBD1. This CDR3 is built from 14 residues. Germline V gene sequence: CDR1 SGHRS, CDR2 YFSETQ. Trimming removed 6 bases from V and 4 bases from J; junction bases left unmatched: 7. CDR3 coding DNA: TGCGCCAGCACCAAACAGGACAGGGGCACTGAAGCTTTCTTT. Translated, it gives CASTKQDRGTEAFF.

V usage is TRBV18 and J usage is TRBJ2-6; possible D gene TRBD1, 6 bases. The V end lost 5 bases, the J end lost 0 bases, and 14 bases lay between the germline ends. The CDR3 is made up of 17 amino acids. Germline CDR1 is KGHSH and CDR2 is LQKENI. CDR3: CASSYSRDNSGANVLTF. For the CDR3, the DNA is TGTGCCAGCTCATACTCCCGGGACAACTCTGGGGCCAACGTCCTGACTTTC.